The 23 T cell receptor beta chains listed next were all sequenced from one sample in a study of technical replicates of blood from a few donors. Sequencing was performed with immunoSEQ multiplex PCR; in TCRdb, only in-frame clones are kept and a portion is missing. Here the sample spans over 60,000 clones, roughly 93% being singletons. Sequences were obtained from T cells isolated from PBMCs. These TCRs come from a human donor in good health.

This clone was picked up one time. Here the CDR3 reads CAPGVGGPETQYF. The DNA of the CDR3 is TGTGCCCCGGGGGTGGGTGGCCCAGAGACCCAGTACTTC. The rearrangement uses TRBV7-6 and TRBJ2-5; D is perhaps TRBD2 (6 bases). With 11 bases removed from V and 4 bases from J, the gap between germline ends came to 17 bases. Germline CDR1 reads SGHVS; CDR2 reads FNYEAQ. The CDR3 has 13 amino acids.

This sequence joins TRBV9 and TRBJ1-4; 7 nucleotides agree with TRBD1. The ends lost 3 bases at V and 8 bases at J; junction bases unmatched: 7. The CDR3 extends over 14 amino acids. Germline values: CDR1 SGDLS, CDR2 YYNGEE. Here the CDR3 DNA reads TGTGCCAGCAGCGAGACAGGGATTGGAGAAAAACTGTTTTTT. Translating it yields CASSETGIGEKLFF.

The chain links TRBV6-5 to TRBJ1-2; 9 bases fit TRBD1. V lost 4 bases and J lost 4; bases outside the gene matches: 4. In germline, CDR1 is MNHEY, CDR2 SVGAGI. This CDR3 has 14 amino acids. The CDR3 region has the DNA TGTGCCAGCAGTTGGGACAGGGTTGGCTATGGCTACACCTTC. Translation gives CASSWDRVGYGYTF.

This clone appeared a few times. The chain recombines TRBV27 with TRBJ1-5; 8 bases align to TRBD1. Per the germline V gene, CDR1 is MNHEY and CDR2 is SMNVEV (reference sequence). The CDR3 is made up of 16 amino acids. V dropped 5 bases and J dropped 7; count of bases not matched to a gene: 13. This chain's CDR3 is CASSEIYRGSGQPQHF. DNA for the CDR3: TGTGCCAGCAGTGAAATCTACAGGGGGTCTGGACAGCCCCAGCATTTT.

The chain recombines TRBV28 with TRBJ2-4, with 7 bases matching TRBD1. V was clipped by 5 bases and J by 1 base; unmatched bases: 2. The V gene's germline CDR1 is MDHEN and CDR2 SYDVKM. This CDR3 spans 14 amino acids. The CDR3 protein is CASSVTGAKNIQYF. The CDR3 DNA sequence: TGTGCCAGCAGTGTGACAGGGGCCAAAAACATTCAGTACTTC.

DNA of the CDR3: TGTGCCAGCAGTGGACTATCCGGGACAGACTTCCAAAACATTCAGTACTTC. It yields the protein CASSGLSGTDFQNIQYF. J is TRBJ2-4 and V is TRBV2, with 7 bases lining up with TRBD1. Germline CDR1 SNHLY, CDR2 FYNNEI. V shed 4 bases, J shed 5 bases, and the junction held 14 bases outside the gene matches. CDR3 length: 17 residues. The whole variable domain, remainder taken from reference TRBV2 and TRBJ2-4, is EPEVTQTPSHQVTQMGQEVILRCVPISNHLYFYWYRQILGQKVEFLVSFYNNEISEKSEIFDDQFSVERPDGSNFTLKIRSTKLEDSAMYFCASSGLSGTDFQNIQYFGAGTRLSVL.

The CDR3 bases are TGTGCCAGTCAGAGGGACAGGTGGGGGACCAATCAGCCCCAGCATTTT. As protein: CASQRDRWGTNQPQHF. The rearrangement links TRBV2 to TRBJ1-5; 8 bases are shared with TRBD1. Trimming cost V 9 bases and J 3 bases; bases outside gene matches: 13. CDR1 SNHLY and CDR2 FYNNEI come from the germline V gene. This CDR3 comprises 16 residues.

DNA of the CDR3: TGCAGCGTTGATAGCTCCGGGACTAGGGGATCCTACGAGCAGTACTTC. Amino acids: CSVDSSGTRGSYEQYF. The genes are TRBV29-1 and TRBJ2-7, with 8 bases fitting TRBD2. This CDR3 comprises 16 residues. J gave up 1 base and V 3 bases, and 11 bases lay outside the gene matches. Looked up from germline, CDR1 is SQVTM and CDR2 is ANQGSEA.

The chain carries TRBV5-1 and TRBJ1-1; D may be TRBD1 (6 bases). The germline V and J ends were trimmed by 0 bases and 0 bases, with 15 bases remaining between them. The CDR3 is made up of 17 amino acids. The germline V gene encodes CDR1 SGHRS and CDR2 YFSETQ. CDR3 nucleotide sequence: TGCGCCAGCAGCTTGGAGGGGGTTCCCCTAATGAACACTGAAGCTTTCTTT. It translates to CASSLEGVPLMNTEAFF.

J is TRBJ2-6 and V is TRBV5-5; 8 positions agree with TRBD1. Germline V lookup: CDR1 SGHKS, CDR2 YYEKEE (reference sequence). This CDR3 has 18 amino acids. Losses at the gene ends were 3 bases for V and 1 base for J; bases not matched to a gene: 9. As DNA, the CDR3 is TGTGCCAGCAGCTCCCGGACAGGGCCCATTTCTGGGGCCAACGTCCTGACTTTC. Encoded protein: CASSSRTGPISGANVLTF. Full variable domain (missing parts from reference TRBV5-5 and TRBJ2-6): DAGVTQSPTHLIKTRGQQVTLRCSPISGHKSVSWYQQVLGQGPQFIFQYYEKEERGRGNFPDRFSARQFPNYSSELNVNALLLGDSALYLCASSSRTGPISGANVLTFGAGSRLTVL.

This chain joins TRBV28 and TRBJ1-4; 7 nucleotides agree with TRBD1. Germline trimming cut 4 bases from V and 2 bases from J; bases unmatched to any gene: 4. This CDR3 is built from 15 residues. The germline CDR1 and CDR2 sequences are MDHEN and SYDVKM. The CDR3 DNA sequence: TGTGCCAGCAGTTCCCCGGGACAGACTAATGAAAAACTGTTTTTT. As protein: CASSSPGQTNEKLFF. Supplemented by reference TRBV28 and TRBJ1-4, the full variable domain reads DVKVTQSSRYLVKRTGEKVFLECVQDMDHENMFWYRQDPGLGLRLIYFSYDVKMKEKGDIPEGYSVSREKKERFSLILESASTNQTSMYLCASSSPGQTNEKLFFGSGTQLSVL.

The CDR3 loop is CASSSSGGSYNEQFF. CDR3 DNA sequence: TGTGCCAGCAGCTCTAGCGGGGGCTCCTACAATGAGCAGTTCTTC. This chain connects TRBV5-4 to TRBJ2-1, with 10 positions matching TRBD2. Germline trimming cut 3 bases from V and 0 bases from J; bases unmatched to any gene: 0. Germline assignment: CDR1 SGHNT and CDR2 YYREEE (reference sequence). The CDR3 loop spans 15 amino acids.

This chain uses TRBV5-1 with TRBJ2-4; the match to TRBD2 covers 8 bases. V gave up 3 bases and J gave up 3 bases; unmatched junction bases: 8. Germline V gene sequence: CDR1 SGHRS, CDR2 YFSETQ. The CDR3 spans 16 residues. The CDR3 DNA is TGCGCCAGCAGCTCACTCCGGGGGGGCAGCAAAAACATTCAGTACTTC. Protein sequence: CASSSLRGGSKNIQYF.

This clone was seen a handful of times. The chain recombines TRBV2 with TRBJ2-3, with 7 positions matching TRBD2. CDR1 and CDR2 (germline): SNHLY, FYNNEI. J was trimmed by 1 base and V by 5 bases; bases with no gene match: 9. The CDR3 totals 16 residues. In DNA, the CDR3 is TGTGCCAGCAGTCGACGGGCGGGGGAGGGCACAGATACGCAGTATTTT. Protein product: CASSRRAGEGTDTQYF.

The chain employs TRBV6-1 and TRBJ2-7, with 7 positions matching TRBD1. The J segment lost 0 bases and the V segment lost 7 bases, leaving 9 bases of the junction unmatched. The CDR3 has 15 residues. Germline V lookup: CDR1 MNHNS, CDR2 SASEGT. CDR3 in amino acids: CASTPARDSSYEQYF. The CDR3 coding sequence is TGTGCCAGCACCCCAGCCCGGGACAGCTCCTACGAGCAGTACTTC.

This chain connects TRBV27 to TRBJ2-7; 7 bases are a match to TRBD2. V was clipped by 3 bases and J by 3 bases; unmatched bases: 5. Germline V gene lookup returns CDR1 MNHEY and CDR2 SMNVEV (reference sequence). This CDR3 comprises 14 residues. The DNA of the CDR3 is TGTGCCAGCAGTTTTGCGGGAGAGAGCTACGAGCAGTACTTC. This sequence encodes CASSFAGESYEQYF.

The V call is TRBV2, the J call TRBJ1-4; TRBD1 agrees at 7 bases. The ends lost 5 bases at V and 4 bases at J; junction bases unmatched: 7. The CDR3 consists of 15 residues. Germline V gene sequence: CDR1 SNHLY, CDR2 FYNNEI. The CDR3 loop reads CASSQWDRSNEKLFF. The CDR3 nucleotides are TGTGCCAGCAGTCAATGGGACAGAAGTAATGAAAAACTGTTTTTT.

The J gene is TRBJ2-7, the V gene TRBV27, with 13 bases matching TRBD2. CDR1 and CDR2 (germline): MNHEY, SMNVEV (reference sequence). V trimming: 4 bases; J trimming: 2 bases; junction bases outside the gene matches: 5. The CDR3 has 16 residues. CDR3 in DNA: TGTGCCAGCAGTTCCGGGACTAGCGGGATTCCCTACGAGCAGTACTTC. It is translated as CASSSGTSGIPYEQYF.

The DNA for the CDR3 is TGTGCCAGCAGCACTAAGAAACTAGCTCGGTTCGTTGCCTACGAGCAGTACTTC. As protein: CASSTKKLARFVAYEQYF. This chain uses TRBV5-6 with TRBJ2-7; TRBD2 might be the D (6 bases). Trimming took 4 bases from V and 2 from J, leaving 25 bases between them. From germline, CDR1 is SGHDT and CDR2 YYEEEE. The CDR3 runs to 18 residues.

V gene TRBV28 combines with J gene TRBJ2-7; TRBD1 matches at 10 bases. Trimming cost V 7 bases and J 0 bases; bases outside gene matches: 9. The CDR3 spans 16 residues. The germline gives CDR1 MDHEN, CDR2 SYDVKM. The CDR3 region has the DNA TGTGCCAGCACAGGACAGGGGGAGGAGAGCTCCTACGAGCAGTACTTC. It specifies CASTGQGEESSYEQYF.

The chain employs TRBV5-4 and TRBJ2-7, with D possibly matching TRBD2 (6 bases). V shed 4 bases and J shed 6 bases, with 17 bases lying between them. The CDR3 totals 14 residues. Germline V CDR1 and CDR2: SGHNT, YYREEE (reference sequence). This CDR3 is CASSRRGTTTEQYF. CDR3 bases: TGTGCCAGCAGCAGGCGGGGAACCACGACCGAGCAGTACTTC.

CDR3 in amino acids: CASSPTSGEPANTGELFF. CDR3 in DNA: TGTGCCAGCAGCCCAACATCAGGGGAACCTGCGAACACCGGGGAGCTGTTTTTT. The chain recombines TRBV7-8 with TRBJ2-2, with a possible D match to TRBD1 (6 bases). The germline CDR1 and CDR2 sequences are SGHVS and FQNEAQ. The V gene lost 5 bases and the J gene lost 0 bases, with 19 bases spanning the gap. The CDR3 spans 18 residues.

In this sample, this clone turned up once. CDR3 sequence (DNA): TGTGCCAGCAGCGTAGGAGGGGTAGGAGGGACAGATACGCAGTATTTT. Protein product: CASSVGGVGGTDTQYF. The gene calls are TRBV9 and TRBJ2-3; D is perhaps TRBD2 (6 bases). CDR1 SGDLS and CDR2 YYNGEE come from the germline V gene. The CDR3 length is 16 residues. V was clipped by 0 bases and J by 3 bases, with 14 bases between them.